This T cell receptor beta chain emerged from a study of blood T cells in healthy people across ages. The CDR3 has 13 amino acids. The V and J ends lost 4 bases and 10 bases, in that order; junction bases with no gene match: 8. From germline, CDR1 is GTSNPN and CDR2 SVGIG (reference sequence). Notes on the study in general: Versus aged donors, long-lived donors had higher diversity and more naive CD4+ cells. Roughly linearly, TCR beta diversity per million T cells fell as age increased. Changes in expanded clonotypes were possibly confounded, as the CMV status of donors was unknown.

This clonotype was seen a handful of times. Antigen unknown. A second PCR, run for about 7 to 11 cycles, used a sample-barcoded 5' primer plus a J-beta primer mix. TCRdb re-called the 5' RACE reads through MiXCR, storing one row per CDR3 protein. The table has about 640,000 distinct CDR3 sequences, approximately 30% seen once. The receptor was isolated from a woman aged 80 or older in good health. Sequenced: blood. V usage is TRBV30 and J usage is TRBJ1-4; 8 nucleotides line up with TRBD1. In DNA, the CDR3 is TGTGCCTGGAAGCAGACAGGGGAGGGAAAACTGTTTTTT. This encodes CAWKQTGEGKLFF.